This T cell receptor beta chain came from a study of T cell changes during pregnancy in multiple sclerosis. After removal of 5 bases from V and 4 bases from J, the junction contained 6 bases not matched to a gene. The CDR3 length is 14 residues. Germline CDR1 and CDR2: LNHDA and SQIVND (reference sequence). This clone is a singleton in its sample. TCRdb's copy holds only in-frame clones and misses some; the assay was immunoSEQ multiplex PCR. The repertoire includes about 110,000 clones, roughly 90% of them detected once, and 1.5% to 2% sits in the top ten. Sequenced here: peripheral blood, sampled after pregnancy. The origin of this receptor is a female donor with multiple sclerosis, enrolled in a pregnancy study. This chain links TRBV19 with TRBJ1-2; 8 bases line up with TRBD1. The CDR3 here is CASSPGQGFYGYTF. Written as DNA, the CDR3 is TGTGCCAGTAGTCCTGGACAGGGCTTCTATGGCTACACCTTC.